One T cell receptor (beta chain) is described in this entry. The record originates from a study of T-cell memory formation after mild COVID-19. Looked up from germline, CDR1 is SGHDN and CDR2 is FVKESK. The ends were cut back, 0 bases at V and 5 bases at J, with 4 bases in the middle. CDR3 length equals 12 residues. TCRdb fed the 5' RACE reads into MiXCR, producing one record per CDR3 protein. The sample lists about 150,000 distinct CDR3 sequences; 20% to 25% were seen once. The sequence was obtained from an adult woman who had mild COVID-19 (a few samples of this study predate the infection). Cell type and time point are not known. Sequences were obtained from PBMCs or a T cell subset sorted from them (not recorded which). J is TRBJ1-1 and V is TRBV14, with D unclear. As DNA, the CDR3 is TGTGCCAGCAGCCAAGAGGGGACTGAAGCTTTCTTT. Its translation: CASSQEGTEAFF. The entire variable domain, with the rest obtained from reference TRBV14 and TRBJ1-1, is as follows: EAGVTQFPSHSVIEKGQTVTLRCDPISGHDNLYWYRRVMGKEIKFLLHFVKESKQDESGMPNNRFLAERTGGTYSTLKVQPAELEDSGVYFCASSQEGTEAFFGQGTRLTVV.